A selection of T cell receptor beta chains follows, all from one sample in a study of cytomegalovirus exposure and HLA in healthy donors. The assay was immunoSEQ multiplex PCR, and TCRdb's table has in-frame clones only and misses some. The ten most abundant clones cover approximately 5.7% of a sample with about 88,000 clones. Material for sequencing was PBMCs. Source of these receptors: a girl between 5 and 17 years old in good health and CMV-seropositive. CDR3s include the opening cysteine and the closing phenylalanine or tryptophan. Each record gives: J gene, V gene, D gene, CDR3 protein, CDR3 DNA. D genes are given only for firm matches.

TRBJ2-7 | TRBV13 | - | CASSLVRSYEQYF | TGTGCCAGCAGCTTAGTCCGCTCCTACGAGCAGTACTTC
TRBJ2-1 | TRBV19 | - | CASSPPTGVSYNEQFF | TGTGCCAGTAGTCCACCCACAGGAGTATCCTACAATGAGCAGTTCTTC
TRBJ2-5 | TRBV6-5 | TRBD1 | CASSRTGVEETQYF | TGTGCCAGCAGTAGGACAGGGGTAGAAGAGACCCAGTACTTC
TRBJ1-1 | TRBV5-1 | - | CASSSLAGTVIEAFF | TGCGCCAGCAGCTCCTTAGCCGGGACTGTCATTGAAGCTTTCTTT
TRBJ2-3 | TRBV14 | TRBD1 | CASSQGQGPTQYF | TGTGCCAGCAGCCAAGGACAGGGTCCTACGCAGTATTTT
TRBJ1-5 | TRBV30 | TRBD1 | CAWGQGYNQPQHF | TGTGCCTGGGGACAGGGGTATAATCAGCCCCAGCATTTT
TRBJ1-4 | TRBV5-6 | - | CASSQTLTGSNEKLFF | TGTGCCAGCAGCCAAACGCTGACAGGATCGAATGAAAAACTGTTTTTT
TRBJ1-5 | TRBV18 | TRBD1 | CASSPGTGGGNQPQHF | TGTGCCAGCTCACCAGGGACAGGGGGCGGCAATCAGCCCCAGCATTTT
TRBJ2-7 | TRBV6-1 | - | CASSDSESRYEQYF | TGTGCCAGCAGTGATTCGGAGAGTCGCTACGAGCAGTACTTC
TRBJ1-5 | TRBV7-8 | - | CASSAPSRGGGNQPQHF | TGTGCCAGCAGCGCACCCTCCAGGGGCGGTGGCAATCAGCCCCAGCATTTT
TRBJ2-7 | TRBV2 | - | CASTSDEQYF | TGTGCCAGCACGTCCGACGAGCAGTACTTC
TRBJ2-3 | TRBV4-3 | TRBD1 | CASSQERGPGTDTQYF | TGCGCCAGCAGCCAAGAAAGGGGGCCTGGCACAGATACGCAGTATTTT
TRBJ2-1 | TRBV14 | - | CASSRFGARNEQFF | TGTGCCAGCAGTCGGTTTGGGGCGAGAAATGAGCAGTTCTTC
TRBJ1-1 | TRBV7-9 | - | CASSASSGGQVWNTEAFF | TGTGCCAGCAGCGCCTCCTCGGGGGGCCAGGTTTGGAACACTGAAGCTTTCTTT
TRBJ1-6 | TRBV6-1 | TRBD1 | CASRGQGRNSPLHF | TGTGCCAGCAGGGGACAGGGACGTAATTCACCCCTCCACTTT
TRBJ2-3 | TRBV9 | - | CASSVVGGGTDTQYF | TGTGCCAGCAGCGTAGTTGGAGGGGGCACAGATACGCAGTATTTT
TRBJ2-1 | TRBV2 | TRBD2 | CASSLTSGSRYNEQFF | TGTGCCAGCAGTTTAACGAGCGGGAGTCGGTACAATGAGCAGTTCTTC
TRBJ2-7 | TRBV29-1 | - | CSVRDISYEQYF | TGCAGCGTACGGGACATCTCCTACGAGCAGTACTTC
TRBJ2-7 | TRBV7-6 | TRBD2 | CASSLEAGRDEQYF | TGTGCCAGCAGCTTAGAGGCAGGGAGGGACGAGCAGTACTTC
TRBJ2-5 | TRBV7-9 | - | CASSLRPIRVADMRETQYF | TGTGCCAGCAGCCTACGACCTATCAGGGTCGCCGATATGCGGGAGACCCAGTACTTC
TRBJ1-2 | TRBV5-4 | - | CASSSIIVFEDFSKDGYTF | TGTGCCAGCAGCTCCATTATCGTGTTCGAGGATTTCAGTAAAGATGGCTACACCTTC
TRBJ1-2 | TRBV9 | TRBD1 | CASSDMTGTGDGYTF | TGTGCCAGCAGCGATATGACCGGGACAGGGGACGGCTACACCTTC
TRBJ2-4 | TRBV19 | TRBD1 | CASSIRGQVAKNIQYF | TGTGCCAGTAGTATCCGGGGACAGGTAGCCAAAAACATTCAGTACTTC
TRBJ1-1 | TRBV4-3 | - | CASSQDRDLNTEAFF | TGCGCCAGCAGCCAAGACAGGGATTTGAACACTGAAGCTTTCTTT
TRBJ2-3 | TRBV4-3 | TRBD1 | CASSQDFGTGRTDTQYF | TGCGCCAGCAGCCAAGATTTCGGGACAGGGCGCACAGATACGCAGTATTTT
TRBJ2-1 | TRBV5-1 | TRBD1 | CASSLGQGKEYNEQFF | TGCGCCAGCAGTTTGGGACAGGGGAAGGAGTACAATGAGCAGTTCTTC
TRBJ1-1 | TRBV6-5 | TRBD1 | CASSYRDRGSGAFF | TGTGCCAGCAGTTACCGGGACAGGGGCTCCGGGGCTTTCTTT
TRBJ2-2 | TRBV6-5 | - | CASSYLTGELFF | TGTGCCAGCAGTTACCTCACCGGGGAGCTGTTTTTT
TRBJ2-5 | TRBV7-6 | TRBD2 | CASSSGGGQETQYF | TGTGCCAGCAGCTCCGGGGGGGGTCAAGAGACCCAGTACTTC
TRBJ2-1 | TRBV4-1 | TRBD2 | CASSRGGLAGTYNEQFF | TGCGCCAGCAGCCGGGGGGGACTAGCGGGGACCTACAATGAGCAGTTCTTC
TRBJ2-2 | TRBV28 | - | CASSLLGGLVTGELFF | TGTGCCAGCAGTTTATTGGGGGGGCTAGTCACCGGGGAGCTGTTTTTT
TRBJ2-7 | TRBV7-9 | TRBD2 | CASSPKTSGGVNEQYF | TGTGCCAGCAGCCCAAAGACTAGCGGGGGGGTAAACGAGCAGTACTTC
TRBJ2-3 | TRBV11-2 | - | CASSLGGVDTQYF | TGTGCCAGCAGCTTGGGCGGGGTAGATACGCAGTATTTT
TRBJ2-7 | TRBV6-5 | TRBD1 | CASSYGDSAYEQYF | TGTGCCAGCAGTTACGGGGACAGTGCCTACGAGCAGTACTTC
TRBJ1-2 | TRBV11-2 | TRBD1 | CASSLVKPGGVDGYTF | TGTGCCAGCAGCTTAGTAAAACCAGGGGGCGTCGATGGCTACACCTTC
TRBJ1-5 | TRBV4-1 | TRBD1 | CASSQETGTGYSGNQPQHF | TGCGCCAGCAGCCAAGAGACTGGGACAGGGTATTCAGGCAATCAGCCCCAGCATTTT
TRBJ1-4 | TRBV27 | - | CASSFQWSGEEKLFF | TGTGCCAGCAGTTTTCAGTGGAGCGGGGAAGAAAAACTGTTTTTT
TRBJ1-5 | TRBV6-1 | TRBD1 | CASETGFGNQPQHF | TGTGCCAGCGAGACAGGGTTCGGCAATCAGCCCCAGCATTTT
TRBJ2-1 | TRBV7-2 | TRBD2 | CASSRRTSGRPDNEQFF | TGTGCCAGCAGCCGTCGGACTAGCGGGAGGCCCGACAATGAGCAGTTCTTC
TRBJ2-2 | TRBV19 | - | CASSIEHPTGELFF | TGTGCCAGTAGTATAGAACACCCCACCGGGGAGCTGTTTTTT
TRBJ2-1 | TRBV4-2 | - | CASSQDQGSAYNEQFF | TGTGCCAGCAGCCAAGACCAGGGGAGCGCCTACAATGAGCAGTTCTTC
TRBJ1-2 | TRBV7-8 | - | CASSLDSGNGYTF | TGTGCCAGCAGCTTAGATTCGGGTAACGGCTACACCTTC
TRBJ1-2 | TRBV29-1 | - | CSVEDQQGPYGYTF | TGCAGCGTTGAAGATCAACAGGGCCCTTATGGCTACACCTTC
TRBJ1-3 | TRBV19 | - | CASSIDRRNSGNTIYF | TGTGCCAGTAGTATAGACAGGAGGAACTCTGGAAACACCATATATTTT
TRBJ1-6 | TRBV5-1 | TRBD1 | CASSFGDRGSPLHF | TGCGCCAGCAGCTTTGGGGACAGGGGCTCACCCCTCCACTTT